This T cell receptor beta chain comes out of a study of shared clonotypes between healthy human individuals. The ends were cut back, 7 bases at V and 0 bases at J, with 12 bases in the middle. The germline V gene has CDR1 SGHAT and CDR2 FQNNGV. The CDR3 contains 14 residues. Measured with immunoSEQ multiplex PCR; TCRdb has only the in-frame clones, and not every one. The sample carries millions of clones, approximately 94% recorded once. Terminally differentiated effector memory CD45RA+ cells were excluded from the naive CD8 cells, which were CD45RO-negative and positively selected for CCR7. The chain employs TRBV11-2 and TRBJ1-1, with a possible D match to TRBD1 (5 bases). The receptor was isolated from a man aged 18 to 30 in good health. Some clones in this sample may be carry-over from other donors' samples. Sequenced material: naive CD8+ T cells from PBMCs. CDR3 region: CASTRDLMNTEAFF. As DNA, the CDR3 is TGTGCCAGCACCAGGGACCTCATGAACACTGAAGCTTTCTTT.